This T cell receptor beta chain derives from a study of cytomegalovirus exposure and HLA in healthy donors. Whole-study results and caveats: Being indistinguishable, some V segments were excluded, TRBV6-2 and TRBV6-3 among them. Common viral pathogens (according to a later analysis) appeared linked to several of the most significant clusters.

The PCR contained 60 Vbeta and 13 Jbeta primers. Produced via immunoSEQ multiplex PCR; TCRdb's table is partial and in-frame only. Of a few hundred thousand clones listed, roughly 84% were seen once; the top ten hold about 1.4%. A note on this clone: Its target is not known.

This CDR3 contains 15 residues. Unmatched junction bases numbered 8, after V lost 0 bases and J lost 12 bases. CDR1 and CDR2 from the germline V gene are SGHNT and YYREEE (reference sequence). The donors gave bone marrow, and they were healthy. The source material was PBMCs. The chain recombines TRBV5-4 with TRBJ2-1, with 11 bases fitting TRBD2. This TCR was sampled from a girl between 5 and 17 years old in good health and CMV-seronegative. The CDR3 protein is CASSLDPSLAGGQFF. In DNA, the CDR3 is TGTGCCAGCAGCTTGGACCCTTCTCTAGCGGGAGGGCAGTTCTTC.